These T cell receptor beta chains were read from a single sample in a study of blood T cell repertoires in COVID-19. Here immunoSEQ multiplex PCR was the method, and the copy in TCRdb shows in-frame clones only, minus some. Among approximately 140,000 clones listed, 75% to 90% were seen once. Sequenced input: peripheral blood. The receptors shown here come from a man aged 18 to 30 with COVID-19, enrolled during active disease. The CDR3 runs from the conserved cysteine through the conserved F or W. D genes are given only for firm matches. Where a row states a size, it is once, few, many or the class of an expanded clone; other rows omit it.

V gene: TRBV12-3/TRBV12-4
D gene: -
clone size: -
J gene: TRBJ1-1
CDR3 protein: CASSLGWVEAFF
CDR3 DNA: TGTGCCAGCAGTTTGGGCTGGGTTGAAGCTTTCTTT

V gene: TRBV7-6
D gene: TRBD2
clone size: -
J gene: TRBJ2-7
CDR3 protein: CASSPGTSGIYSYEQYF
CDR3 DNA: TGTGCCAGCAGTCCCGGGACTAGCGGGATTTACTCCTACGAGCAGTACTTC

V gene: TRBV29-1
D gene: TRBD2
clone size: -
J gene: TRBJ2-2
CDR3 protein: CSVKPGGYTGELFF
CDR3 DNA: TGCAGCGTGAAACCCGGGGGGTACACCGGGGAGCTGTTTTTT

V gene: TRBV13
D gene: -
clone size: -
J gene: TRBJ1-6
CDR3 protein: CASSLALGASPLHF
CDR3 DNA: TGTGCCAGCAGCTTAGCCCTTGGGGCTTCACCCCTCCACTTT

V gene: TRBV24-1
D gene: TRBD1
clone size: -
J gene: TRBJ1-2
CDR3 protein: CATSDFGTDYGYTF
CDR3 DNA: TGTGCCACCAGTGATTTTGGGACAGACTATGGCTACACCTTC

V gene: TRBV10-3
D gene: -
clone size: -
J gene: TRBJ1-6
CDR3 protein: CATSRGSSYNSPLHF
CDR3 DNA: TGTGCCACCTCTAGGGGGAGCTCCTATAATTCACCCCTCCACTTT

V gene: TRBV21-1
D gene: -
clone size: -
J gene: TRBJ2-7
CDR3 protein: CASSKGRQGAGVEQYF
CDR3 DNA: TGTGCCAGCAGCAAAGGGAGGCAGGGGGCTGGAGTCGAGCAGTACTTC

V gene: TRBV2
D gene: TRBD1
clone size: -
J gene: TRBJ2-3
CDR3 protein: CASGSDRVTDTQYF
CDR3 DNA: TGTGCCAGCGGTTCAGACAGGGTCACAGATACGCAGTATTTT

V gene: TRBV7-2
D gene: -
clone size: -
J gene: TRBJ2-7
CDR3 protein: CASSLQTQAIYEQYF
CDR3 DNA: TGTGCCAGCAGCTTACAGACACAGGCCATTTACGAGCAGTACTTC

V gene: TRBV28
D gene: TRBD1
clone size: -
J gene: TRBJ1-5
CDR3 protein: CASNSPGGAWQPQHF
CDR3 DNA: TGTGCCAGCAACAGTCCAGGGGGCGCGTGGCAGCCCCAGCATTTT

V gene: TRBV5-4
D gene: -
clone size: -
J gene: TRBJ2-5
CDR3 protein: CASSLSETQYF
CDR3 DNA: TGTGCCAGCAGCTTGTCGGAGACCCAGTACTTC

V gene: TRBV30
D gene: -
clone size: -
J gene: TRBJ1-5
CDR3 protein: CAWGTTGQLPQHF
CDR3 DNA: TGTGCCTGGGGGACGACAGGACAACTACCCCAGCATTTT

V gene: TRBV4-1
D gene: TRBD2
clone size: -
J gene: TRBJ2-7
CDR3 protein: CASSQGPFTSGRNEQYF
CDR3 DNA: TGCGCCAGCAGCCAAGGCCCCTTTACTAGCGGGAGGAACGAGCAGTACTTC

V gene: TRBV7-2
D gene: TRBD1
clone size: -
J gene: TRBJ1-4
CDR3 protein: CASSSDRAGKLLF
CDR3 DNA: TGTGCCAGCAGCTCGGACAGGGCGGGAAAACTGCTTTTT

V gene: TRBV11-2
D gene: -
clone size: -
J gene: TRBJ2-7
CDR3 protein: CASTLGSPGEQYF
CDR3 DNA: TGTGCCAGCACCCTAGGGAGCCCTGGCGAGCAGTACTTC

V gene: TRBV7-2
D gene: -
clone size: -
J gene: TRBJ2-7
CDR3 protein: CASSPRLTRQYF
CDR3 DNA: TGTGCCAGCAGCCCGCGACTCACGCGACAGTACTTC

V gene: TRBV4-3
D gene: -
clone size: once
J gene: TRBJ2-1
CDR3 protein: CASSPPSGDEQFF
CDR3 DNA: TGCGCCAGCAGCCCCCCCTCGGGGGATGAGCAGTTCTTC

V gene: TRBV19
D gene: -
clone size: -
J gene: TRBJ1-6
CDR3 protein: CASSIASGGYSPLHF
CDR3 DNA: TGTGCCAGTAGTATTGCGTCCGGGGGATATTCACCCCTCCACTTT

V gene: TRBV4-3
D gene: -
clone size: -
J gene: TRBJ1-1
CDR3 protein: CASSPQAQGMGNTEAFF
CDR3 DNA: TGCGCCAGCAGCCCCCAAGCGCAGGGGATGGGGAACACTGAAGCTTTCTTT

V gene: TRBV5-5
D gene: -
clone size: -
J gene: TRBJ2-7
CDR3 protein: CASTLRGTYSSYEQYF
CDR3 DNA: TGTGCCAGCACCTTGCGAGGGACTTACAGCTCCTACGAGCAGTACTTC

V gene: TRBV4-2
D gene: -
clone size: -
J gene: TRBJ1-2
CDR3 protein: CASSQVQAAGGYTF
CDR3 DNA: TGTGCCAGCAGCCAGGTACAGGCCGCAGGTGGCTACACCTTC

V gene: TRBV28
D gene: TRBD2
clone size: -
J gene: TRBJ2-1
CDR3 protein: CASSSGLSYNEQFF
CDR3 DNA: TGTGCCAGCAGTTCGGGACTATCCTACAATGAGCAGTTCTTC

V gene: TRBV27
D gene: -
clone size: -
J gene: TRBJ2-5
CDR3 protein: CASSLIWEPKETQYF
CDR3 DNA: TGTGCCAGCAGTTTAATATGGGAGCCAAAAGAGACCCAGTACTTC

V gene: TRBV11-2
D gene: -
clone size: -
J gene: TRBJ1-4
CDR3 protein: CASSSFPPKLFF
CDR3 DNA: TGTGCCAGCAGCTCCTTCCCTCCTAAACTGTTTTTT

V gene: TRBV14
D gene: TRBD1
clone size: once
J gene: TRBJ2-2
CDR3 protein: CASSRRQGYTGELFF
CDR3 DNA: TGTGCCAGCAGCCGAAGACAGGGGTACACCGGGGAGCTGTTTTTT

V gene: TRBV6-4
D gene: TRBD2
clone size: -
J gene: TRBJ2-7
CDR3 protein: CASRDSMVSWTGITSGDSYEQYF
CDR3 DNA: TGTGCCAGCAGAGACTCGATGGTTTCGTGGACGGGTATTACTAGCGGGGACTCCTACGAGCAGTACTTC

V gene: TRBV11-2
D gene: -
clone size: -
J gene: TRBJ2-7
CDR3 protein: CASSLVSSASSYEQYF
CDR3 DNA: TGTGCCAGCAGCTTAGTGAGTAGCGCGAGCTCCTACGAGCAGTACTTC

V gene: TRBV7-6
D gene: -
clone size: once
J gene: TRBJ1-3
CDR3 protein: CASSFTWGGRQDHSGNTIYF
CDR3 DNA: TGTGCCAGCAGCTTCACCTGGGGTGGGAGACAGGACCACTCTGGAAACACCATATATTTT

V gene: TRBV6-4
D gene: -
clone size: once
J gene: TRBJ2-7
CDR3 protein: CATVETGSSSYEQYF
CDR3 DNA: TGTGCCACCGTCGAGACAGGATCCAGCTCCTACGAGCAGTACTTC

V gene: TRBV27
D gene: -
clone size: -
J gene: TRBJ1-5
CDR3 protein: CASGLSRRQPQHF
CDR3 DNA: TGTGCCAGCGGCCTTTCGAGGCGTCAGCCCCAGCATTTT

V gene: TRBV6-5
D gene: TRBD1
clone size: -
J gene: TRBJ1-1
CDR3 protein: CASSYSRTGDAFF
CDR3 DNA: TGTGCCAGCAGTTACTCGAGGACAGGAGACGCTTTCTTT

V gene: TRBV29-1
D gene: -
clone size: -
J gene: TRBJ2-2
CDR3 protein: CSVGSGANTGELFF
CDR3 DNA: TGCAGCGTTGGATCGGGAGCGAACACCGGGGAGCTGTTTTTT

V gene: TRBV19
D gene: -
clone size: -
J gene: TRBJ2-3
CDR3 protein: CASSTAEGYTDTQYF
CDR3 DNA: TGTGCCAGTAGTACCGCGGAGGGATACACAGATACGCAGTATTTT

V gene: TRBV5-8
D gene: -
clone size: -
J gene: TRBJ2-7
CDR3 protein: CASSPRDKTYEQYF
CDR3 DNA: TGTGCCAGCAGCCCCCGGGACAAAACATACGAGCAGTACTTC

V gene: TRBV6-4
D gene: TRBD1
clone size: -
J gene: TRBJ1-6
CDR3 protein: CASSDTGTGNSPLHF
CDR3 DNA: TGTGCCAGCAGTGACACCGGGACAGGAAATTCACCCCTCCACTTT

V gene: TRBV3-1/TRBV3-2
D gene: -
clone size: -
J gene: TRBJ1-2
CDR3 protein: CASSQERGTVPNYGYTF
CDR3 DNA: TGTGCCAGCAGCCAAGAACGGGGGACCGTTCCTAACTATGGCTACACCTTC

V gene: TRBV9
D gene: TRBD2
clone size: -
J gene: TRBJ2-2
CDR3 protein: CASSVEASGLTTTGELFF
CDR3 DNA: TGTGCCAGCAGCGTAGAAGCTAGCGGGCTTACGACCACCGGGGAGCTGTTTTTT

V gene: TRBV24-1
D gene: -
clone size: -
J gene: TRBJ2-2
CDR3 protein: CATSDRQGGNTGELFF
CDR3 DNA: TGTGCCACCAGTGATCGGCAGGGTGGAAACACCGGGGAGCTGTTTTTT

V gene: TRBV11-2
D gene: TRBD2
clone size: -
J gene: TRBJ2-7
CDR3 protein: CASSPPGLAGGYEQYF
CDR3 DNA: TGTGCCAGCAGCCCACCGGGACTAGCGGGAGGTTACGAGCAGTACTTC

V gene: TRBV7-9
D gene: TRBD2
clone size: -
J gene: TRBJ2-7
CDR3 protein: CASGGRAYEQYF
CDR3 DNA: TGTGCCAGCGGCGGGAGGGCCTACGAGCAGTACTTC

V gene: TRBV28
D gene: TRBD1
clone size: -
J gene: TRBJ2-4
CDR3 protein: CASSLWGTGENIQYF
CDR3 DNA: TGTGCCAGCAGTTTATGGGGGACAGGCGAAAACATTCAGTACTTC

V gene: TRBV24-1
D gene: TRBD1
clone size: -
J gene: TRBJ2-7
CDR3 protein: CATSPSTGVDEQYF
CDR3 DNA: TGTGCCACCAGTCCCTCGACAGGGGTCGACGAGCAGTACTTC

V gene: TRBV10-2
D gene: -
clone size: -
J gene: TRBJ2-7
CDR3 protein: CASSVLLSYEQYF
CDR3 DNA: TGCGCCAGCAGTGTACTTCTCTCCTACGAGCAGTACTTC

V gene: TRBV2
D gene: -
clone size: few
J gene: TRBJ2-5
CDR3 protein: CASNREGQETQYF
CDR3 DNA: TGTGCCAGCAACAGGGAAGGGCAAGAGACCCAGTACTTC

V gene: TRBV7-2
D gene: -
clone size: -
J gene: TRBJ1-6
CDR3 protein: CASSLATAGVYNSPLHF
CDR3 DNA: TGTGCCAGCAGCTTAGCCACAGCAGGCGTCTATAATTCACCCCTCCACTTT

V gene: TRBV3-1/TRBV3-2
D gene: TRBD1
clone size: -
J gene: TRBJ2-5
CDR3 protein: CASSLLGQGRRETQYF
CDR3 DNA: TGTGCCAGCAGCTTGTTAGGACAGGGGAGAAGAGAGACCCAGTACTTC